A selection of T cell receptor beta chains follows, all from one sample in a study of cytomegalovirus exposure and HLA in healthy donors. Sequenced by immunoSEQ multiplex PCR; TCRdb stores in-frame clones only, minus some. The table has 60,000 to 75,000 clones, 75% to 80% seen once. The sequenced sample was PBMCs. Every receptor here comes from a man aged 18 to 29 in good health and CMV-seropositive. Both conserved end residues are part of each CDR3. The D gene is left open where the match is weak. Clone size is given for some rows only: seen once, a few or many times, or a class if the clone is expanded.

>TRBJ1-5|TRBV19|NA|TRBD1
CASLSGTGVGQPQHF
TGTGCCAGTTTGTCCGGGACAGGGGTTGGTCAGCCCCAGCATTTT
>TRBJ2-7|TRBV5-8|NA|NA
CASSFSYEQYF
TGTGCCAGCAGCTTCAGCTACGAGCAGTACTTC
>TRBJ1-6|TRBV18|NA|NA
CASSPLGEVGSPLHF
TGTGCCAGCTCCCCTCTCGGGGAGGTGGGATCACCCCTCCACTTT
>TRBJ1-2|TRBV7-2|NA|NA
CASSFDTNYGYTF
TGTGCCAGCAGCTTCGACACGAACTATGGCTACACCTTC
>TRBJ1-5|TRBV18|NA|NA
CASSPERVQPQHF
TGTGCCAGCTCACCAGAGAGGGTCCAGCCCCAGCATTTT
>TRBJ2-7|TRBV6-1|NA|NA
CASTNGRGNSYEQYF
TGTGCCAGCACTAACGGACGGGGTAACTCCTACGAGCAGTACTTC
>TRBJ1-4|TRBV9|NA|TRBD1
CASSVQGTGEEKLFF
TGTGCCAGCAGCGTACAAGGCACAGGGGAAGAAAAACTGTTTTTT
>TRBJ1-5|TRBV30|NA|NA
CAWSGGVVNQPQHF
TGTGCCTGGAGCGGGGGGGTTGTGAATCAGCCCCAGCATTTT
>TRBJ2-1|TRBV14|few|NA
CASSQDSYNEQFF
TGTGCCAGCAGCCAAGACAGTTACAATGAGCAGTTCTTC
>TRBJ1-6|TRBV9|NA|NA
CASSVGLNNSPLHF
TGTGCCAGCAGCGTAGGGCTGAATAATTCACCCCTCCACTTT
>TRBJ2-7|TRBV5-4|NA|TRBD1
CASSLLGQGGYEQYF
TGTGCCAGCAGCTTGTTAGGACAGGGAGGCTACGAGCAGTACTTC
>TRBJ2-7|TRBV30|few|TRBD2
CAWSRTSGRFEQYF
TGTGCCTGGAGCAGGACTAGCGGGAGGTTTGAGCAGTACTTC
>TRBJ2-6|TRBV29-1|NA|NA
CSVNLGTGANVLTF
TGCAGCGTGAATCTAGGAACCGGGGCCAACGTCCTGACTTTC
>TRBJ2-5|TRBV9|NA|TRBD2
CASSPGTSRGWETQYF
TGTGCCAGCAGCCCCGGGACTAGCCGAGGGTGGGAGACCCAGTACTTC
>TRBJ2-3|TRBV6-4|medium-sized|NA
CARLTGGDTDTQYF
TGTGCCAGATTAACAGGGGGGGACACAGATACGCAGTATTTT
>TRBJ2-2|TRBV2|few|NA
CASSETTGMGELFF
TGTGCCAGCAGTGAAACGACGGGGATGGGGGAGCTGTTTTTT
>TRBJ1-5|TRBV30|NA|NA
CAWSVARGRNSNQPQHF
TGTGCCTGGAGTGTCGCCAGGGGTAGGAATAGCAATCAGCCCCAGCATTTT
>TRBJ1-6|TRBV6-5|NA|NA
CASRTGKNNSPLHF
TGTGCCAGCAGAACCGGGAAAAATAATTCACCCCTCCACTTT
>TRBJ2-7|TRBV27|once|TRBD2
CASSLSSGTYEQYF
TGTGCCAGCAGTTTATCTAGCGGGACATACGAGCAGTACTTC
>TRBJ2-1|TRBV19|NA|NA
CASSGRYNEQFF
TGTGCCAGTAGCGGGAGATACAATGAGCAGTTCTTC
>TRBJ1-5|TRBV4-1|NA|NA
CASSQEGGEEPQHF
TGCGCCAGCAGCCAAGAGGGTGGTGAGGAGCCCCAGCATTTT
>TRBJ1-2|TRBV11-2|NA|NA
CASSLVWAPNYGYTF
TGTGCCAGCAGCTTAGTCTGGGCACCTAACTATGGCTACACCTTC
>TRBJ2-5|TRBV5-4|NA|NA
CASSVVGFGGETQYF
TGTGCCAGCAGTGTTGTGGGGTTCGGAGGAGAGACCCAGTACTTC
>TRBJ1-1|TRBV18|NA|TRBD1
CASSPSVDREGGAFF
TGTGCCAGCTCACCCTCTGTGGACAGGGAAGGGGGAGCTTTCTTT
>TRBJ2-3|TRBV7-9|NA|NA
CASRADPIYTQYF
TGTGCCAGCAGGGCCGATCCCATCTATACGCAGTATTTT
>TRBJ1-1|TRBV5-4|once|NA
CASSSRGGTEAFF
TGTGCCAGCAGCTCGAGGGGGGGCACTGAAGCTTTCTTT
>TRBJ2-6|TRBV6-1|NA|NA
CASSEEEGSGANVLTF
TGTGCCAGCAGTGAAGAGGAGGGCTCTGGGGCCAACGTCCTGACTTTC
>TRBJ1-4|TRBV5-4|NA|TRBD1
CASSLSGGGTVNEKLFF
TGTGCCAGCAGCCTGTCCGGGGGGGGGACAGTTAATGAAAAACTGTTTTTT
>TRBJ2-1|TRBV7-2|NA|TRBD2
CASYGGARQFF
TGTGCCAGCTACGGGGGGGCAAGGCAGTTCTTC
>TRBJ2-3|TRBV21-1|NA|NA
CASSLTSGGTDTQYF
TGTGCCAGCAGCCTCACTAGCGGGGGCACAGATACGCAGTATTTT
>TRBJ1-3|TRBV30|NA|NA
CAWSGLGNTIYF
TGTGCCTGGTCGGGACTGGGAAACACCATATATTTT
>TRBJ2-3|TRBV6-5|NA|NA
CASSSQGSGDTQYF
TGTGCCAGCAGTTCACAGGGTTCTGGGGATACGCAGTATTTT
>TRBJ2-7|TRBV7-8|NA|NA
CASSLLDSGFYEQYF
TGTGCCAGCAGCCTCCTGGACTCCGGGTTTTACGAGCAGTACTTC
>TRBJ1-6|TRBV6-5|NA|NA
CASTLGGRSPLHF
TGTGCCAGCACCCTGGGCGGGCGTTCACCCCTCCACTTT
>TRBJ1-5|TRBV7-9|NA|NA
CASSLAEAQPQHF
TGTGCCAGCAGCTTAGCAGAAGCCCAGCCCCAGCATTTT
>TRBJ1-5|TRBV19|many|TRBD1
CASSMGQGGQPQHF
TGTGCCAGTAGTATGGGCCAGGGGGGTCAGCCCCAGCATTTT
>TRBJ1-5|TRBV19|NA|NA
CASSTAGVNQPQHF
TGTGCCAGTAGCACAGCGGGGGTCAATCAGCCCCAGCATTTT